The 20 T cell receptor beta chains given below trace back to one sample, sequenced in a study of cytomegalovirus exposure and HLA in healthy donors. 13 Jbeta primers and 60 Vbeta primers were used for the PCR. Only in-frame clones appear in the TCRdb table, and some are missing; sequencing was by immunoSEQ multiplex PCR. The sample lists over 80,000 clones; 81% were seen once. The sample taken for sequencing was PBMCs. All receptors come from a man between 35 and 55 years old in good health and CMV-seropositive.

This chain links TRBV18 with TRBJ1-2, with no clear D. CDR1 and CDR2 from the germline V gene are KGHSH and LQKENI. The CDR3 contains 15 residues. V was shortened by 2 bases and J by 4 bases, with 14 bases between the two germline ends. In DNA, the CDR3 is TGTGCCAGCTCACCAGCTCAGGCTACCCTCTATGGCTACACCTTC. Amino acid sequence: CASSPAQATLYGYTF.

This clone was recorded a few times. The V and J genes are TRBV29-1 and TRBJ1-4, with TRBD1 matching over 7 bases. The CDR3 sequence is 14 residues long. Germline V gene sequence: CDR1 SQVTM, CDR2 ANQGSEA. The junction had 3 bases not matched to a gene; V was cut back by 4 bases and J by 1 base. This CDR3 reads CSVGDRVTNEKLFF. In DNA form, the CDR3 reads TGCAGCGTTGGTGACAGGGTAACTAATGAAAAACTGTTTTTT.

The rearrangement joins TRBV6-1 to TRBJ2-7; TRBD2 aligns across 8 bases. Losses at the gene ends were 3 bases for V and 3 bases for J; bases not matched to a gene: 7. Germline V gives CDR1 MNHNS, CDR2 SASEGT. The CDR3 totals 15 residues. CDR3 sequence: CASSEGAGVLYEQYF. As DNA, the CDR3 is TGTGCCAGCAGTGAGGGAGCGGGAGTTCTCTACGAGCAGTACTTC.

This clone was seen just once. The chain combines TRBV5-1 with TRBJ2-1, with TRBD2 matching over 10 bases. This CDR3 contains 15 residues. Germline trimming cut 8 bases from V and 5 bases from J; bases unmatched to any gene: 10. CDR1 SGHRS and CDR2 YFSETQ come from the germline V gene. CDR3 sequence: CARPSGGGWDNEQFF. The CDR3 DNA sequence: TGCGCCAGACCAAGCGGGGGGGGGTGGGACAATGAGCAGTTCTTC.

The rearrangement uses TRBV30 and TRBJ2-3; a possible D gene is TRBD2 (6 bases). Per the germline V gene, CDR1 is GTSNPN and CDR2 is SVGIG (reference sequence). V was clipped by 4 bases and J by 6 bases, with 8 bases between them. The CDR3 has 11 residues. The CDR3, as DNA: TGTGCCTGGACTCGGGGGGATACGCAGTATTTT. Amino acid sequence: CAWTRGDTQYF.

The genes are TRBV18 and TRBJ1-2, with D unclear. V dropped 3 bases and J dropped 4 bases, with 9 bases sitting between them. CDR1 is KGHSH, CDR2 LQKENI, per germline. The CDR3 has 13 amino acids. The CDR3 DNA reads as TGTGCCAGCTCACCCGAGAGGCTCTATGGCTACACCTTC. Translating it yields CASSPERLYGYTF.

The chain joins TRBV29-1 to TRBJ1-1; D call uncertain. The V end was cut by 5 bases, the J end by 6 bases, with 19 bases between. CDR3 size: 14 residues. Germline V gene data show CDR1 as SQVTM and CDR2 as ANQGSEA. CDR3 bases: TGCAGCGTTCAAGGGCTGATTTTCTCAGCTGAAGCTTTCTTT. It encodes CSVQGLIFSAEAFF.

CDR3 protein: CASKSGLAGTDTQYF. The CDR3 region has the DNA TGCGCCAGCAAATCGGGACTAGCGGGCACAGATACGCAGTATTTT. This chain joins TRBV4-1 and TRBJ2-3, with TRBD2 matching 11 bases. Trimming took 7 bases from V and 1 from J; bases not matched to a gene: 4. CDR1 is MGHRA and CDR2 is YSYEKL in the germline V gene. The CDR3 spans 15 residues.

This chain joins TRBV28 and TRBJ2-1; TRBD2 agrees at 10 bases. Germline V gives CDR1 MDHEN, CDR2 SYDVKM. Trimming cost V 3 bases and J 6 bases; bases outside gene matches: 8. The CDR3 runs 16 residues. The CDR3 sequence is CASSLAASGRRNEQFF. The CDR3 DNA is TGTGCCAGCAGTTTGGCCGCTAGCGGGAGACGCAATGAGCAGTTCTTC.

J is TRBJ2-1 and V is TRBV19; TRBD2 is a possible D gene (5 bases). V lost 0 bases to trimming and J lost 9 bases, with 18 bases between them. Per germline, CDR1 LNHDA and CDR2 SQIVND (reference sequence). The CDR3 loop spans 16 amino acids. Here the CDR3 reads CASSIDRSRRQVEQFF. In DNA, the CDR3 is TGTGCCAGTAGTATAGATCGAAGCAGGAGGCAGGTTGAGCAGTTCTTC.

The chain employs TRBV19 and TRBJ2-2, with D uncertain. V gave up 2 bases and J gave up 6 bases, with 10 bases separating them. CDR1 is LNHDA and CDR2 is SQIVND in the germline V gene (reference sequence). The CDR3 covers 14 residues. CDR3 DNA: TGTGCCAGTAGTATAAGCAGGTTCCCCGGGGAGCTGTTTTTT. Its protein product is CASSISRFPGELFF.

This chain joins TRBV6-5 and TRBJ1-5; 9 bases are shared with TRBD1. This CDR3 spans 15 amino acids. In germline, CDR1 is MNHEY, CDR2 SVGAGI. J was trimmed by 4 bases and V by 5 bases; bases with no gene match: 6. For the CDR3, the DNA is TGTGCCAGCAGTAGGGGACAGGGAAGGAATCAGCCCCAGCATTTT. Translation gives CASSRGQGRNQPQHF.

Only one count was recorded for this clone. V and J are TRBV18 and TRBJ2-3, with 12 bases aligning to TRBD2. Per the germline V gene, CDR1 is KGHSH and CDR2 is LQKENI. The ends lost 3 bases at V and 3 bases at J; junction bases unmatched: 1. There are 15 residues in the CDR3. The CDR3 nucleotides are TGTGCCAGCTCACCCACTAGCGGGAGGACAGATACGCAGTATTTT. Protein product: CASSPTSGRTDTQYF.

This clone was counted a few times. This chain uses TRBV21-1 with TRBJ2-7; the D call TRBD2 from the table was never checked on the DNA. TRBV21-1 is tagged as a pseudogene. The CDR3 loop spans 17 amino acids. CDR3 in amino acids: CASSKVFVQRESYEQYF. The CDR3 DNA follows: TGTGCCAGCAGCAAAGTTTTCGTCCAGCGGGAATCCTACGAGCAGTACTTC.

The J gene is TRBJ1-2, the V gene TRBV28, with D maybe TRBD1 (5 bases). The germline gives CDR1 MDHEN, CDR2 SYDVKM. V lost 5 bases and J 3 bases, leaving 10 bases between the germline ends. This CDR3 contains 13 residues. Here the CDR3 reads CASSLRQYYGYTF. CDR3 DNA: TGTGCCAGCAGTCTCCGACAGTACTATGGCTACACCTTC.

The V and J genes are TRBV18 and TRBJ2-1; TRBD1 might be the D (5 bases). Trimming cost V 3 bases and J 0 bases, with 9 bases left between them. Germline lookup yields CDR1 KGHSH and CDR2 LQKENI. The CDR3 totals 15 residues. CDR3 protein: CASSPRQSSYNEQFF. As DNA, the CDR3 is TGTGCCAGCTCACCTAGACAGAGCTCCTACAATGAGCAGTTCTTC.

This clone was detected only once. The chain combines TRBV4-1 with TRBJ1-2; D perhaps matches TRBD1 (6 bases). The CDR3 is 15 amino acids. Germline V gene sequence: CDR1 MGHRA, CDR2 YSYEKL. V lost 0 bases to trimming and J lost 8 bases, with 16 bases between them. The CDR3 protein is CASSQDSTGRFGYTF. The CDR3 coding sequence is TGCGCCAGCAGCCAAGATTCAACAGGGCGGTTCGGCTACACCTTC.

V usage is TRBV5-1 and J usage is TRBJ2-1; 8 bases map to TRBD2. This CDR3 comprises 15 residues. V was clipped by 6 bases and J by 4 bases; unmatched bases: 9. Germline CDR1 and CDR2: SGHRS and YFSETQ. The CDR3 region is CASTPSGTSYNEQFF. The CDR3 region has the DNA TGCGCCAGCACACCTTCCGGGACTAGTTACAATGAGCAGTTCTTC.

V gene TRBV11-2 combines with J gene TRBJ1-5, with D perhaps matching TRBD1 (5 bases). The CDR3 sequence is 14 residues long. With 0 bases removed from V and 7 bases from J, the gap between germline ends came to 10 bases. From germline, CDR1 is SGHAT and CDR2 FQNNGV. The CDR3 reads CASSLDGGAQPQHF. Written as DNA, the CDR3 is TGTGCCAGCAGCTTAGACGGGGGAGCACAGCCCCAGCATTTT.

This chain links TRBV5-8 with TRBJ2-6; 7 bases are shared with TRBD1. CDR1 is SGHTS and CDR2 is YDEGEE in the germline V gene. The CDR3 runs to 16 residues. The J segment lost 4 bases and the V segment lost 2 bases, leaving 6 bases of the junction unmatched. DNA of the CDR3: TGTGCCAGCAGCTTAGGACAGGTCTCGGGGGCCAACGTCCTGACTTTC. Its translation: CASSLGQVSGANVLTF.